This T cell receptor (beta chain) appears in the sequencing data of a study of blood T cell repertoires in COVID-19 (dated by TCRdb to the early 2020s). Background for the entire study: The collaborator samples originated in the United States, Italy and Spain and spanned the acute and convalescent phases of COVID-19. The material from the prospective study consisted of cDNA or gDNA derived from T cells, B-cell-depleted T cells, or PBMCs. The dataset comprised deeply sampled blood TCRbeta repertoires from subjects exposed to, actively infected with, or recovered from COVID-19. The repertoires were made available in a free public database intended to serve as a resource for research on the immune response to SARS-CoV-2. Samples came from the ongoing ImmuneRACE study (first 160 participants) plus 1,254 subjects from 6 global collaborators. Nearly every sample came with metadata listing a de-identified subject ID, COVID-19 status, age in years and sex. Where HLA class I and class II types were available, the types were taken from metadata supplied by the sample provider, not from assay-based typing.

The paper as a whole reports these results and caveats: The quantity of clinical and demographic metadata differed by source and by participant and was supplied without curation.

Participants in the prospective study were aged roughly 18 to 100 years, lived in about two dozen United States geographic areas, and enrolled through a virtual design. To assign participants to cohorts, the prospective study relied on clinical history that participants themselves reported in a screening survey and a study questionnaire. Exposed participants had been in contact, within 2 weeks of entering the study, with a person who had a PCR-confirmed or clinician-diagnosed case of COVID-19. Mobile phlebotomists in the prospective study collected whole blood, serum and a nasopharyngeal or oropharyngeal swab from every participant. Additional blood draws and questionnaires over a 2-month period could optionally be provided by prospective study participants. Before DNA extraction, prospective study blood samples were shipped either frozen or at room temperature. The CDR1 and CDR2 encoded by the germline V gene are SGDLS and YYNGEE. CDR3 length: 14 amino acids, cysteine to phenylalanine. Just CDR3 DNA is preserved here, 42 bases in frame from base 1. Trimming removed 3 bases from V and 5 bases from J, leaving 15 bases between the germline ends.

The immunoSEQ Assay, a bias-controlled multiplex PCR, was used to amplify TCRbeta CDR3 regions from genomic DNA. On the authors' methods: The number of nucleated cells in each sample was estimated by amplification of reference gene primers within the assay. To quantify the absolute abundance of each unique TCRbeta CDR3 rearrangement, sequence reads were collapsed and filtered. For each sample, productive Simpson clonality was calculated as the square root of Simpson's diversity index across productive rearrangements. This immuneACCESS table, as held by TCRdb, lists in-frame sequences with V and J called but not all clones. Of the missing ones, under half trace to an unresolved V gene in checked studies; the others have no known cause. That table is the source of V, J and clone size, and D and trimming were worked out from the DNA. Present in this sample are 350,000 to 500,000 clones, 88% of which were seen just once. The ten largest clonotypes hold about 1.5% of the sample.

As concerns this clone: The antigen it binds to is not known. There are no base qualities to consult, and no much larger clone falls within one base.

The receptor chain draws on TRBV9 and TRBJ2-7; the best D guess is TRBD2, with 6 bases matching. Sequencing was carried out using PBMCs or T cells enriched from blood (not recorded which). The sequence came from a woman aged 18-29 years who had been exposed to COVID-19. The CDR3 region reads CASSGTHGSNEQYF. The DNA sequence reads TGTGCCAGCAGCGGGACCCACGGGAGTAACGAGCAGTACTTC.